The 23 T cell receptor beta chains presented below share a single source sample, sequenced in a study of CD8 T cell repertoires and HIV-1 epitope variants. Clones were sequenced by immunoSEQ multiplex PCR, and TCRdb holds only the in-frame ones, with some missing. There are approximately 5,000 clones in the sample; 55% to 80% occur only once, and 44% lies in the top ten. Their antigens remain unidentified. The specimen sequenced was cultured CD8+ T cells derived from PBMCs. These receptor sequences come from a male donor with HIV.

This clone has only a few counts. The chain carries TRBV9 and TRBJ2-3; 9 nucleotides agree with TRBD1. V was clipped by 2 bases and J by 5 bases; unmatched bases: 15. In germline, CDR1 is SGDLS, CDR2 YYNGEE. The length of the CDR3 is 18 residues. The CDR3 region is CASSVSAGTGTERDTQYF. CDR3 bases: TGTGCCAGCAGCGTTTCAGCCGGGACAGGGACCGAAAGAGATACGCAGTATTTT.

V usage is TRBV27 and J usage is TRBJ2-2; no firm D call. Trimming stripped 3 bases from V and 1 base from J, with 9 bases between. The CDR3 loop spans 15 amino acids. Germline values: CDR1 MNHEY, CDR2 SMNVEV (reference sequence). CDR3 nucleotides: TGTGCCAGCAGTTTGAGCCAGGTGAACACCGGGGAGCTGTTTTTT. Translating gives CASSLSQVNTGELFF.

This chain uses TRBV9 with TRBJ2-3, with TRBD2 matching over 8 bases. After removal of 4 bases from V and 3 bases from J, the junction contained 16 bases not matched to a gene. The CDR3 has 18 amino acids. Germline-derived CDR1 and CDR2 are SGDLS and YYNGEE. This CDR3 is CASSPRGGRGSETDTQYF. The CDR3 region has the DNA TGTGCCAGCAGCCCCCGGGGGGGGCGGGGGTCTGAGACAGATACGCAGTATTTT.

The chain recombines TRBV5-4 with TRBJ2-1; D may be TRBD1 or TRBD2 (7 bases each). V shed 3 bases and J shed 0 bases, with 13 bases lying between them. The CDR3 is made up of 16 amino acids. Germline-derived CDR1 and CDR2 are SGHNT and YYREEE (reference sequence). CDR3: CASSSGRGGSYNEQFF. The CDR3 nucleotides are TGTGCCAGCAGCTCGGGCAGGGGGGGCTCCTACAATGAGCAGTTCTTC. The whole variable domain, filled in from reference TRBV5-4 and TRBJ2-1, reads ETGVTQSPTHLIKTRGQQVTLRCSSQSGHNTVSWYQQALGQGPQFIFQYYREEENGRGNFPPRFSGLQFPNYSSELNVNALELDDSALYLCASSSGRGGSYNEQFFGPGTRLTVL.

The chain uses TRBV28 and TRBJ2-7; no clear D. V lost 4 bases and J 6 bases, leaving 13 bases between the germline ends. CDR3 size: 13 residues. Per germline, CDR1 MDHEN and CDR2 SYDVKM. The CDR3: CASSSRRQPEQYF. The CDR3 coding sequence is TGTGCCAGCAGTTCCCGCCGGCAGCCCGAGCAGTACTTC.

The J gene is TRBJ1-3, the V gene TRBV28; D uncertain. V lost 6 bases and J 0 bases, leaving 9 bases between the germline ends. The CDR3 covers 14 residues. The germline V gene has CDR1 MDHEN and CDR2 SYDVKM. The CDR3 region is CASSGKTSGNTIYF. In nucleotides, the CDR3 is TGTGCCAGCAGCGGGAAGACCTCTGGAAACACCATATATTTT.

The rearrangement links TRBV14 to TRBJ2-1, with 10 positions matching TRBD2. In germline, CDR1 is SGHDN, CDR2 FVKESK. Trimming took 6 bases from V and 9 from J; bases not matched to a gene: 5. The CDR3 extends over 13 amino acids. CDR3 DNA sequence: TGTGCCAGCAGGCTAGCGGGAGAAGGTGAGCAGTTCTTC. Translation gives CASRLAGEGEQFF.

The table lists this clone with a count of one. The chain carries TRBV7-9 and TRBJ2-1, with 9 nucleotides matching TRBD2. Trimming at V came to 5 bases and at J to 8 bases, leaving 16 bases not matched to a gene. The CDR3 extends over 17 amino acids. Germline V gene sequence: CDR1 SEHNR, CDR2 FQNEAQ (reference sequence). CDR3 coding DNA: TGTGCCAGCAGCACCGTATCGACCCAGCGGGGGGTCTATGAGCAGTTCTTC. Its translation: CASSTVSTQRGVYEQFF.

This clone was recorded only once. V usage is TRBV2 and J usage is TRBJ2-3; 16 nucleotides line up with TRBD2. Losses at the gene ends were 0 bases for V and 3 bases for J; bases not matched to a gene: 3. Per germline, CDR1 SNHLY and CDR2 FYNNEI. The CDR3 extends over 18 amino acids. The DNA for the CDR3 is TGTGCCAGCAGTGAAGCGGGACTAGCGGGGGGGCGGACAGATACGCAGTATTTT. Its protein is CASSEAGLAGGRTDTQYF.

This chain uses TRBV28 with TRBJ1-5, with 9 nucleotides matching TRBD1. From germline, CDR1 is MDHEN and CDR2 SYDVKM. The trim removed 8 bases at V and 7 bases at J, leaving 15 bases unmatched. CDR3 length equals 16 residues. DNA for the CDR3: TGTGCCAGCGGGGTCTTGACAGGGGGATCGAGGCAGCCCCAGCATTTT. This translates into CASGVLTGGSRQPQHF.

The chain recombines TRBV5-3 with TRBJ1-2; TRBD1 matches at 7 bases. Being an ORF, TRBV5-3 has a function that is uncertain. The CDR3 is 20 amino acids. The ends lost 1 base at V and 8 bases at J; junction bases unmatched: 26. The CDR3 region has the DNA TGTGCCAGAAGCTTGTCAAGGGGGTCCGACAATGGACAGGAGGGGTTCGGCTACACCTTC. Protein sequence: CARSLSRGSDNGQEGFGYTF.

The chain joins TRBV11-3 to TRBJ2-1, with 7 bases aligning to TRBD2. With 5 bases clipped from V and 1 base from J, the junction kept 5 bases outside the gene matches. CDR1 and CDR2 (germline): SGHNT, YENEEA. The CDR3 totals 15 residues. The CDR3 nucleotides read TGTGCCAGCAGCGCCGCTAGCGGATCCTACAATGAGCAGTTCTTC. Translating it yields CASSAASGSYNEQFF.

This chain joins TRBV11-2 and TRBJ2-2; D is ambiguous. CDR1 is SGHAT and CDR2 is FQNNGV in the germline V gene. The CDR3 consists of 14 residues. V lost 5 bases and J lost 5, with 12 bases in between. CDR3 protein: CASSLSRKTGELFF. The CDR3 DNA follows: TGTGCCAGCAGCCTGAGTCGGAAGACCGGGGAGCTGTTTTTT.

The V and J genes are TRBV18 and TRBJ2-3, with D perhaps TRBD2 (5 bases). In germline, CDR1 is KGHSH, CDR2 LQKENI. The CDR3 runs to 16 residues. Deletions cut 3 bases from V and 0 bases from J, with 13 bases between. In DNA, the CDR3 is TGTGCCAGCTCACCTCAAGAGCGGACTAGCACAGATACGCAGTATTTT. Protein sequence: CASSPQERTSTDTQYF.

By share of the sample, this clone is large. This chain links TRBV5-1 with TRBJ1-2; D is uncertain. CDR1 is SGHRS and CDR2 is YFSETQ in the germline V gene. Trimming pared 3 bases from V and 0 bases from J, leaving 9 bases between. The CDR3 sequence is 14 residues long. CDR3 coding DNA: TGCGCCAGCAGCTCGCAGGAGACTAACTATGGCTACACCTTC. Translated, it gives CASSSQETNYGYTF.

This clone came up a few times. The chain has TRBV27 and TRBJ2-7; D tentatively fits TRBD1 or TRBD2 (5 bases each). Germline CDR1 reads MNHEY; CDR2 reads SMNVEV (reference sequence). The ends were cut back, 2 bases at V and 6 bases at J, with 8 bases in the middle. There are 12 residues in the CDR3. Here the CDR3 reads CASSLGGSEQYF. The DNA of the CDR3 is TGTGCCAGCAGTTTAGGGGGTAGCGAGCAGTACTTC.

J is TRBJ2-1 and V is TRBV19, with 9 bases that match TRBD2. The germline V gene has CDR1 LNHDA and CDR2 SQIVND (reference sequence). The CDR3 is 16 residues long. V shed 5 bases and J 8 bases; nucleotides not matched to a gene: 13. CDR3 protein: CASSVLRGLATDEQFF. The CDR3 coding sequence is TGTGCCAGTAGTGTCCTCCGGGGACTAGCTACAGATGAGCAGTTCTTC. Full variable domain (rest looked up from reference TRBV19 and TRBJ2-1): DGGITQSPKYLFRKEGQNVTLSCEQNLNHDAMYWYRQDPGQGLRLIYYSQIVNDFQKGDIAEGYSVSREKKESFPLTVTSAQKNPTAFYLCASSVLRGLATDEQFFGPGTRLTVL.

The rearrangement uses TRBV9 and TRBJ2-1; 8 bases match TRBD2. The CDR3 spans 15 residues. The germline gives CDR1 SGDLS, CDR2 YYNGEE. V gave up 0 bases and J gave up 5 bases; unmatched junction bases: 4. DNA for the CDR3: TGTGCCAGCAGCGTAGGGACTAGCCATGACAATGAGCAGTTCTTC. Its translation is CASSVGTSHDNEQFF.

The CDR3 spells CASSYLGTGNSPLHF. The CDR3, as DNA: TGTGCCAGCAGCTATCTGGGGACAGGGAATTCACCCCTCCACTTT. The rearrangement uses TRBV27 and TRBJ1-6, with 9 bases identical to TRBD1. Trimming cost V 6 bases and J 7 bases; bases outside gene matches: 7. The CDR3 consists of 15 residues. Germline V gene lookup returns CDR1 MNHEY and CDR2 SMNVEV (reference sequence).

The rearrangement uses TRBV7-9 and TRBJ2-2; 9 positions agree with TRBD2. Germline CDR1 is SEHNR and CDR2 is FQNEAQ (reference sequence). The CDR3 runs to 17 residues. V gave up 1 base and J gave up 3 bases; unmatched junction bases: 6. The DNA for the CDR3 is TGTGCCAGCAGCTTAGGTAGCGGGAGCTGGGACACCGGGGAGCTGTTTTTT. Residues: CASSLGSGSWDTGELFF.

This clone was counted between two and nine times. This chain connects TRBV7-3 to TRBJ2-5; TRBD2 matches at 9 bases. The V and J ends lost 2 bases and 5 bases, in that order; junction bases with no gene match: 12. The CDR3 has 17 amino acids. The germline V gene encodes CDR1 SGHTA and CDR2 FQGTGA. The CDR3 bases are TGTGCCAGCAGCTTAGATCGGACGCGGGGGGGCAGGGAGACCCAGTACTTC. It is translated as CASSLDRTRGGRETQYF.

The chain links TRBV6-1 to TRBJ2-3; the D gene is possibly TRBD1 (6 bases). Germline V gene data show CDR1 as MNHNS and CDR2 as SASEGT. V lost 0 bases, J lost 2 bases, and 12 bases lay in between. The CDR3 contains 16 residues. The CDR3 coding sequence is TGTGCCAGCAGTGAAGCTCGAGGGGGTATCACAGATACGCAGTATTTT. Translating gives CASSEARGGITDTQYF.

The chain has TRBV7-9 and TRBJ2-1; TRBD1 matches 11 bases. CDR1 SEHNR and CDR2 FQNEAQ come from the germline V gene (reference sequence). CDR3 size: 14 residues. V was pared by 6 bases and J by 8 bases, with 6 bases of the junction left unmatched. CDR3 sequence (DNA): TGTGCCAGCAGGGTGGACAGGGGGCTTGATGAGCAGTTCTTC. Amino acid sequence: CASRVDRGLDEQFF.